Below, one T cell receptor beta chain is given with its context. The antigen remains undetermined. This entry is derived from a study of blood T cells in healthy people across ages. Trimming shortened V by 1 base and J by 4 bases, and 14 bases separated the two germline ends. Germline CDR1 reads MDHEN; CDR2 reads SYDVKM. The CDR3 extends over 16 amino acids. Study-wide points: It was the long-lived donors that had more naive CD4+ cells and higher diversity than aged donors.

A J-beta primer mix and a sample-barcoded 5' primer were used in a second PCR of about 7 to 12 cycles. TCRdb re-analysed the 5' RACE reads in MiXCR, keeping a single row per CDR3 protein. Among around 990,000 distinct CDR3 sequences listed, under 30% were seen once. The data also belong to a second study, concerning T cells of mothers and their children. That work states: Each mother gave over 8 million TCR beta CDR3 reads; each child, approximately 3 million.

Sequencing input: blood. The J gene is TRBJ2-1, the V gene TRBV28, with D perhaps TRBD2 (6 bases). The source is a girl aged 2-10 years in good health. The chain's CDR3 is CASSLFTGEIYNEQFF. The CDR3 DNA reads as TGTGCCAGCAGTTTATTCACGGGAGAGATATACAATGAGCAGTTCTTC.